The 30 T cell receptor beta chains below come from one sample, sequenced in a study of blood T cell repertoires in COVID-19. Produced via immunoSEQ multiplex PCR; TCRdb's table is partial and in-frame only. The sample contains fewer than 250,000 clones, approximately 89% of which appear only once. Sequenced material: peripheral blood. The receptors come from a woman aged 55-70 years who had recovered from COVID-19.

J is TRBJ2-7 and V is TRBV10-3, with 9 nucleotides matching TRBD2. Germline V lookup: CDR1 ENHRY, CDR2 SYGVKD. J was trimmed by 7 bases and V by 10 bases; bases with no gene match: 8. This CDR3 has 12 amino acids. CDR3 loop: CASGGAGGEQYF. The CDR3 bases are TGTGCCAGCGGGGGGGCGGGGGGGGAGCAGTACTTC.

The chain is built from TRBV9 and TRBJ2-3; D perhaps matches TRBD2 (6 bases). Trimming removed 0 bases at V and 6 bases at J, with 17 bases between. CDR1 is SGDLS, CDR2 YYNGEE, per germline. The CDR3 consists of 16 residues. CDR3 amino acids: CASSVALRGDRDTQYF. The CDR3 coding sequence is TGTGCCAGCAGCGTAGCTCTGCGGGGTGACCGGGATACGCAGTATTTT.

The rearrangement links TRBV10-3 to TRBJ1-3; TRBD1 agrees at 9 bases. The V gene's germline CDR1 is ENHRY and CDR2 SYGVKD. The CDR3 consists of 16 residues. J was trimmed by 0 bases and V by 4 bases; bases with no gene match: 4. CDR3 nucleotides: TGTGCCATCAGTGGACCGGGACAGGGCTCTGGAAACACCATATATTTT. The encoded protein is CAISGPGQGSGNTIYF.

CDR3 sequence reads: CASSYLADTEAFF. The CDR3 DNA follows: TGTGCCAGCAGTTACCTGGCGGACACTGAAGCTTTCTTT. The chain carries TRBV28 and TRBJ1-1; D is unresolved. Trimming left V 4 bases short and J 3 bases short, with 9 bases between. The germline CDR1 and CDR2 sequences are MDHEN and SYDVKM. The CDR3 runs to 13 residues.

V gene TRBV27 combines with J gene TRBJ2-1; the match to TRBD1 covers 9 bases. The length of the CDR3 is 16 residues. Germline-derived CDR1 and CDR2 are MNHEY and SMNVEV (reference sequence). Trimming cost V 5 bases and J 10 bases; bases outside gene matches: 15. DNA for the CDR3: TGTGCCAGCAGTCCAGGGACAGGGAGATGGGTGGGAGAGCAGTTCTTC. Its translation: CASSPGTGRWVGEQFF.

This chain links TRBV4-2 with TRBJ2-6; no clear D. Trimming removed 6 bases from V and 2 bases from J, with 11 bases in between. Germline V gene sequence: CDR1 LGHNA, CDR2 YNFKEQ. This CDR3 region has 15 residues. DNA of the CDR3: TGTGCCAGCAGTTCGGAAGGAGCTGGGGCCAACGTCCTGACTTTC. Amino acids: CASSSEGAGANVLTF.

J is TRBJ2-1 and V is TRBV5-4; D not resolved. The CDR3 is 15 residues long. Trimming stripped 2 bases from V and 8 bases from J, with 17 bases between. In germline, CDR1 is SGHNT, CDR2 YYREEE (reference sequence). This CDR3 is CASSLRNRGGDEQFF. The DNA of the CDR3 is TGTGCCAGCAGCTTACGAAATAGAGGCGGCGATGAGCAGTTCTTC.

The count of this clone is one. The chain couples TRBV28 to TRBJ2-1; 7 nucleotides match TRBD2. There are 16 residues in the CDR3. The V and J ends lost 1 base and 3 bases, in that order; junction bases with no gene match: 6. The germline CDR1 and CDR2 sequences are MDHEN and SYDVKM. The CDR3 loop is CASSLLGGMSYNEQFF. DNA of the CDR3: TGTGCCAGCAGTTTATTGGGAGGGATGAGCTACAATGAGCAGTTCTTC.

The chain carries TRBV9 and TRBJ2-5; 8 bases map to TRBD1. This CDR3 is built from 13 residues. CDR1 and CDR2 from the germline V gene are SGDLS and YYNGEE. After removal of 2 bases from V and 5 bases from J, the junction contained 2 bases not matched to a gene. DNA for the CDR3: TGTGCCAGCAGCGTGACAGGGGTCGAGACCCAGTACTTC. Translating it yields CASSVTGVETQYF.

The chain recombines TRBV28 with TRBJ1-2; 7 positions match TRBD1. This CDR3 spans 14 amino acids. J gave up 2 bases and V 5 bases, and 5 bases lay outside the gene matches. Per the germline V gene, CDR1 is MDHEN and CDR2 is SYDVKM. The CDR3, as DNA: TGTGCCAGCAGTGACGGACAGGCGAACTATGGCTACACCTTC. Protein: CASSDGQANYGYTF.

This sequence joins TRBV7-9 and TRBJ2-7; D is uncertain. Germline values: CDR1 SEHNR, CDR2 FQNEAQ (reference sequence). The CDR3 contains 11 residues. Trimming removed 7 bases from V and 1 base from J, with 5 bases in between. The CDR3 region has the DNA TGTGCCAGCACTAGTTCCTACGAGCAGTACTTC. Amino acid sequence: CASTSSYEQYF.

The chain couples TRBV5-4 to TRBJ1-2; the D gene is possibly TRBD1 (5 bases). Looked up from germline, CDR1 is SGHNT and CDR2 is YYREEE (reference sequence). V was pared by 4 bases and J by 7 bases, with 14 bases between. The CDR3 spans 13 residues. The CDR3, as DNA: TGTGCCAGCAGCGAGACAGCCAACCCTGGCTACACCTTC. This codes for CASSETANPGYTF.

The chain carries TRBV18 and TRBJ2-3; 10 bases line up with TRBD1. The germline V gene has CDR1 KGHSH and CDR2 LQKENI. This CDR3 region has 15 residues. Germline trimming cut 0 bases from V and 4 bases from J; bases unmatched to any gene: 1. This CDR3 is CASSPPTGGPDTQYF. CDR3 DNA: TGTGCCAGCTCACCACCGACAGGGGGCCCAGATACGCAGTATTTT.

The chain uses TRBV29-1 and TRBJ2-3, with 11 bases that match TRBD2. V lost 4 bases to trimming and J lost 2 bases; unmatched junction nucleotides: 8. This CDR3 has 16 amino acids. CDR1 is SQVTM, CDR2 ANQGSEA, per germline. The chain's CDR3 is CSVVGTSGQFTDTQYF. CDR3 sequence (DNA): TGCAGCGTTGTTGGGACTAGCGGCCAATTCACAGATACGCAGTATTTT.

V gene TRBV7-3 combines with J gene TRBJ1-1; 7 nucleotides align to TRBD1. This CDR3 has 14 residues. The germline gives CDR1 SGHTA, CDR2 FQGTGA. Germline trimming cut 0 bases from V and 11 bases from J; bases unmatched to any gene: 9. DNA of the CDR3: TGTGCCAGCAGCTTAACGCGGGACAGCGGATTTGCTTTCTTT. Translation: CASSLTRDSGFAFF.

CDR3 nucleotides: TGTGCCAGCAGGATGACTAGCTCCTACGAGCAGTACTTC. This encodes CASRMTSSYEQYF. This chain joins TRBV12-3 or TRBV12-4 and TRBJ2-7, with D perhaps TRBD2 (6 bases). Trimming removed 6 bases at V and 0 bases at J, with 9 bases between. This CDR3 has 13 amino acids.

The DNA for the CDR3 is TGCGCCAGCAGCCCTCGGACTAGCGGGGTCGGAGGCACAGATACGCAGTATTTT. Protein: CASSPRTSGVGGTDTQYF. The rearrangement links TRBV4-1 to TRBJ2-3, with 12 bases matching TRBD2. CDR1 is MGHRA, CDR2 YSYEKL, per germline. There are 18 residues in the CDR3. V shed 4 bases, J shed 1 base, and the junction held 9 bases outside the gene matches.

The rearrangement uses TRBV12-3 or TRBV12-4 and TRBJ2-7, with unresolved D. The V end was cut by 3 bases, the J end by 2 bases, with 8 bases between. The CDR3 runs to 13 residues. CDR3 nucleotides: TGTGCCAGCAGTTTTGGGCAGACCTACGAGCAGTACTTC. This encodes CASSFGQTYEQYF.

The chain is built from TRBV28 and TRBJ2-2; 8 positions agree with TRBD1. The junction had 9 bases not matched to a gene; V was cut back by 5 bases and J by 1 base. CDR1 MDHEN and CDR2 SYDVKM come from the germline V gene. CDR3 length equals 17 residues. CDR3 residues: CASSPSPGQENTGELFF. The CDR3 DNA is TGTGCCAGCAGTCCCTCGCCGGGACAGGAGAACACCGGGGAGCTGTTTTTT.

A few counts support this clone. This rearrangement joins TRBV7-2 to TRBJ2-2, with 8 bases that match TRBD1. Germline lookup yields CDR1 SGHTA and CDR2 FQGNSA. Germline trimming cut 5 bases from V and 5 bases from J; bases unmatched to any gene: 7. This CDR3 has 15 amino acids. The CDR3 reads CASSTGQGSTGELFF. The CDR3 coding sequence is TGTGCCAGCAGCACAGGACAGGGAAGTACCGGGGAGCTGTTTTTT.

The CDR3 nucleotides read TGTGCCAGCAGCGTAGCGGGACTACCAGAGACCCAGTACTTC. It codes for CASSVAGLPETQYF. The chain employs TRBV9 and TRBJ2-5; TRBD2 matches at 7 bases. The CDR3 spans 14 residues. Germline trimming cut 0 bases from V and 4 bases from J; bases unmatched to any gene: 3. Germline CDR1 and CDR2: SGDLS and YYNGEE.

The chain has TRBV19 and TRBJ2-3; D possibly corresponds to TRBD2 (5 bases). This CDR3 has 16 amino acids. The V end was cut by 7 bases, the J end by 0 bases, with 17 bases between. Germline CDR1 and CDR2: LNHDA and SQIVND (reference sequence). The CDR3 reads CASTGSRQPSTDTQYF. DNA for the CDR3: TGTGCCAGTACGGGGTCAAGGCAACCTAGCACAGATACGCAGTATTTT.

The chain joins TRBV5-4 to TRBJ2-3; perhaps TRBD2 as D (5 bases). This CDR3 contains 14 residues. V dropped 2 bases and J dropped 2 bases, with 9 bases sitting between them. The germline V gene encodes CDR1 SGHNT and CDR2 YYREEE (reference sequence). CDR3 DNA: TGTGCCAGCAGCTTAGAAGCGGTCACAGATACGCAGTATTTT. It translates to CASSLEAVTDTQYF.

The rearrangement joins TRBV9 to TRBJ2-7; D may be TRBD1 (6 bases). CDR3 length equals 15 residues. Germline loops: CDR1 SGDLS, CDR2 YYNGEE. The V and J ends lost 2 bases and 3 bases respectively, with 15 bases between them. DNA for the CDR3: TGTGCCAGCAGCGTTGGGCACGTCAGGGGCTACGAGCAGTACTTC. Translated: CASSVGHVRGYEQYF.

The chain combines TRBV3-1 (or the pseudogene TRBV3-2) with TRBJ2-7; the match to TRBD1 covers 8 bases. Germline CDR1 reads LGHDT; CDR2 reads YNNKEL (reference sequence). This CDR3 is 16 amino acids long. Losses at the gene ends were 3 bases for V and 5 bases for J; bases not matched to a gene: 12. CDR3 residues: CASSQQGAFPRNEQYF. The CDR3 DNA follows: TGTGCCAGCAGCCAGCAGGGGGCATTCCCCCGGAACGAGCAGTACTTC.

The chain combines TRBV3-1 (or the pseudogene TRBV3-2) with TRBJ2-3; D is uncertain. Germline V gene data show CDR1 as LGHDT and CDR2 as YNNKEL (reference sequence). The CDR3 loop spans 16 amino acids. V was pared by 1 base and J by 0 bases, with 11 bases between. The CDR3 coding sequence is TGTGCCAGCAGCCAAGTTATTGTGAGGAGCACAGATACGCAGTATTTT. Translating gives CASSQVIVRSTDTQYF.

The chain is built from TRBV4-1 and TRBJ2-5, with TRBD2 matching 12 bases. Per germline, CDR1 MGHRA and CDR2 YSYEKL. This CDR3 is built from 17 residues. V trimming: 1 base; J trimming: 4 bases; junction bases outside the gene matches: 7. CDR3 in amino acids: CASSQATRTSGVETQYF. The CDR3 DNA reads TGCGCCAGCAGCCAAGCCACTAGGACTAGCGGGGTAGAGACCCAGTACTTC.

The chain uses TRBV7-2 and TRBJ2-7, with D tentatively TRBD2 (6 bases). The length of the CDR3 is 14 residues. Looked up from germline, CDR1 is SGHTA and CDR2 is FQGNSA. V was trimmed by 5 bases and J by 0 bases, leaving 11 bases between them. The CDR3 DNA reads TGTGCCAGCAGCCCGACGGGACTCTCCTACGAGCAGTACTTC. Translating gives CASSPTGLSYEQYF.

V and J are TRBV19 and TRBJ2-1, with 7 bases matching TRBD2. The junction had 6 bases not matched to a gene; V was cut back by 3 bases and J by 7 bases. The germline CDR1 and CDR2 sequences are LNHDA and SQIVND (reference sequence). CDR3 length: 14 residues. In DNA form, the CDR3 reads TGTGCCAGTAGTATGGGGGGGTACACGAATGAGCAGTTCTTC. Its translation is CASSMGGYTNEQFF.

This clone is a singleton in its sample. This sequence joins TRBV19 and TRBJ2-7; 9 bases agree with TRBD1. V shed 5 bases, J shed 5 bases, and the junction held 7 bases outside the gene matches. This CDR3 spans 14 amino acids. From germline, CDR1 is LNHDA and CDR2 SQIVND (reference sequence). CDR3 in DNA: TGTGCCAGTAGTCCGGGACAGGGCTTCAACGAGCAGTACTTC. It codes for CASSPGQGFNEQYF.